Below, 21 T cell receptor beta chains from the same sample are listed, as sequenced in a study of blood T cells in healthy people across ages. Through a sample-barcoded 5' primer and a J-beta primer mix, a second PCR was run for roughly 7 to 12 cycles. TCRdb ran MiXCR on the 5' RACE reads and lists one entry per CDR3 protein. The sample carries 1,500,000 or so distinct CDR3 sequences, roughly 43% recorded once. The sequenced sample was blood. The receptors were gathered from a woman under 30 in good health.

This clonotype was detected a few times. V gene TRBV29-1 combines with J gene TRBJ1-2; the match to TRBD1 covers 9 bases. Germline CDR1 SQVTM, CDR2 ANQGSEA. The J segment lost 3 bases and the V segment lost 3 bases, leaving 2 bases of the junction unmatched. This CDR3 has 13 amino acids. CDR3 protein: CSVDTGGYYGYTF. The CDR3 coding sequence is TGCAGCGTTGATACAGGGGGCTACTATGGCTACACCTTC.

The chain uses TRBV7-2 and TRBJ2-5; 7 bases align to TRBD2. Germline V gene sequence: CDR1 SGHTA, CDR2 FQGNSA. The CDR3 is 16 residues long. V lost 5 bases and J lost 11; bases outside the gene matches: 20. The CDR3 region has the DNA TGTGCCAGCAGCCGATATTCATTGACGGGAGGTGGGCAGCAGTACTTC. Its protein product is CASSRYSLTGGGQQYF.

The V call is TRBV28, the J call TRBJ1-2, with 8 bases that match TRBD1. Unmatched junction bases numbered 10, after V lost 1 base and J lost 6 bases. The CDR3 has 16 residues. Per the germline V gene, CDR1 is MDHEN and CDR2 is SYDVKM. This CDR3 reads CASSLYRTGRLHGYTF. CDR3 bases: TGTGCCAGCAGTTTATATCGGACAGGGCGTTTACATGGCTACACCTTC.

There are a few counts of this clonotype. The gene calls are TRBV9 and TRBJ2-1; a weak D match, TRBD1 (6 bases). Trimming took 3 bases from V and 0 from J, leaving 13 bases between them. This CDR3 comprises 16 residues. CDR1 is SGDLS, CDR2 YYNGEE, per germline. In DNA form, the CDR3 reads TGTGCCAGCAGCGGCAGGACAGCGAACTCCTACAATGAGCAGTTCTTC. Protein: CASSGRTANSYNEQFF.

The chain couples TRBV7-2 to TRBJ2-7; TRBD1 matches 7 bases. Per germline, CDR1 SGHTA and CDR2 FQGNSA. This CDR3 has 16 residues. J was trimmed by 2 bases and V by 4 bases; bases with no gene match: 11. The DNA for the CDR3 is TGTGCCAGCAGCTCCGACAGGGATCGTAACGCCTACGAGCAGTACTTC. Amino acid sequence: CASSSDRDRNAYEQYF.

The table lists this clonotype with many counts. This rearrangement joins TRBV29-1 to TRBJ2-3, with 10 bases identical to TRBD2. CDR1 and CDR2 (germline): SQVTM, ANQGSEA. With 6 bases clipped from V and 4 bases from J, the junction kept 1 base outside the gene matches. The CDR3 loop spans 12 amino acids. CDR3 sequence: CSVGTSADTQYF. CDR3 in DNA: TGCAGCGTCGGGACTAGCGCAGATACGCAGTATTTT.

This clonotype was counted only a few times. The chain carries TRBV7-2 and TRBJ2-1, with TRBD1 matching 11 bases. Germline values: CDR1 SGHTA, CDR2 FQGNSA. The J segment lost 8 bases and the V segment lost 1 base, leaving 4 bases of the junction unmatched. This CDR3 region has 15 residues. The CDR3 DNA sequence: TGTGCCAGCAGCTTAGAAGGGACAGGGGGACATGAGCAGTTCTTC. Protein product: CASSLEGTGGHEQFF.

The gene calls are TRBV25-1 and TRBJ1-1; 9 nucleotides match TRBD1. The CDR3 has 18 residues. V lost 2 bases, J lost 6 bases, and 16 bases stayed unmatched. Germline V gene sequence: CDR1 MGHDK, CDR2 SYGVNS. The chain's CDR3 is CASSEKRGRDRDMAEAFF. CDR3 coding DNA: TGTGCCAGCAGTGAAAAGCGAGGCCGGGACAGGGATATGGCTGAAGCTTTCTTT.

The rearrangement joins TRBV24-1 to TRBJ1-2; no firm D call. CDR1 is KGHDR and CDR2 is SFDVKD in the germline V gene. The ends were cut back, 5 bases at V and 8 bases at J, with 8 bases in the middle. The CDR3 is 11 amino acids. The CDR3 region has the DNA TGTGCCACCAGTGCCGGGTACGGCTACACCTTC. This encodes CATSAGYGYTF.

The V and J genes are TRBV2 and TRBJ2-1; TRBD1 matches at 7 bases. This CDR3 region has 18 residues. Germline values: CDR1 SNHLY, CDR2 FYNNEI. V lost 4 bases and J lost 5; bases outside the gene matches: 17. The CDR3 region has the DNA TGTGCCAGCAGTGTAAAACTGAGGGGGCCTCTTCCCGACAATGAGCAGTTCTTC. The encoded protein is CASSVKLRGPLPDNEQFF.

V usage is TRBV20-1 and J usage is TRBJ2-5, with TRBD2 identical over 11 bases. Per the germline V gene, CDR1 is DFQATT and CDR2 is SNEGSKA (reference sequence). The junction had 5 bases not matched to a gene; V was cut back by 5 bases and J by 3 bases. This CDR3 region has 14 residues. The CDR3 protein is CSAGTSGSEETQYF. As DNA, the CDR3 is TGCAGTGCTGGGACTAGCGGATCCGAAGAGACCCAGTACTTC.

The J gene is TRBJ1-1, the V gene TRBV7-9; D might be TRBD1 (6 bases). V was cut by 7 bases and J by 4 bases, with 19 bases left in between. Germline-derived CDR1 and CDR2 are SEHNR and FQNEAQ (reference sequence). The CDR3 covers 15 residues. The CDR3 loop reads CASTQTQGRGTEAFF. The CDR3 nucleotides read TGTGCCAGCACCCAGACGCAGGGGAGGGGCACTGAAGCTTTCTTT.

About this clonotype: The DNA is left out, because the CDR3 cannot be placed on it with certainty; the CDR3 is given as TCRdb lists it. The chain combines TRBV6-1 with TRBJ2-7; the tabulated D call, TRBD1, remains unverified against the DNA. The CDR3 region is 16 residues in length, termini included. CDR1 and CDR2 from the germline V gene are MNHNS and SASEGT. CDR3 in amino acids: CASSILGETGKNSQYF.

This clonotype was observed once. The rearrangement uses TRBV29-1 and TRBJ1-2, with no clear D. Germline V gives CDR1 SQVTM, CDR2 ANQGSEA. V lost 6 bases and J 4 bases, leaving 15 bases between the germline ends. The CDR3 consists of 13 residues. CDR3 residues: CSVALDSTYGYTF. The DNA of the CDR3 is TGCAGCGTGGCCCTGGACTCGACCTATGGCTACACCTTC.

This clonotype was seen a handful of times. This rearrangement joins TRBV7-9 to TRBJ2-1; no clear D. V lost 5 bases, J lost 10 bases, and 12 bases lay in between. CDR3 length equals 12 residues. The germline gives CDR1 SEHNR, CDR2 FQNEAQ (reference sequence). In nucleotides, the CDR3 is TGTGCCAGCAGCGAGACTTGGAACGAGCAGTTCTTC. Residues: CASSETWNEQFF.

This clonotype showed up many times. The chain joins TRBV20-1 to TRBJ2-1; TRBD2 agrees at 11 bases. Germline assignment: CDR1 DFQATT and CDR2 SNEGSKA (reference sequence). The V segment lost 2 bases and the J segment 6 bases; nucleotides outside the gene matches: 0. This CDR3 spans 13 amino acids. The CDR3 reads CSARLAGGNEQFF. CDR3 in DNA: TGCAGTGCTAGACTAGCGGGAGGCAATGAGCAGTTCTTC.

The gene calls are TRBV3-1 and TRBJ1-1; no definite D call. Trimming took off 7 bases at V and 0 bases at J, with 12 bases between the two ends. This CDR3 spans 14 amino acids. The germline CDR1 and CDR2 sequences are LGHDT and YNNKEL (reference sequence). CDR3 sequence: CASTPQVMNTEAFF. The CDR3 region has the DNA TGTGCCAGCACCCCGCAGGTAATGAACACTGAAGCTTTCTTT.

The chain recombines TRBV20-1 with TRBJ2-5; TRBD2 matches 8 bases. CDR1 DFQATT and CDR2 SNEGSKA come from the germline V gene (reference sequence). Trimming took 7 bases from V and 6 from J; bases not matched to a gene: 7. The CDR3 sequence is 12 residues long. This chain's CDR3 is CSVQTSVQTQYF. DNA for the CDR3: TGCAGTGTTCAGACTAGCGTTCAGACCCAGTACTTC.

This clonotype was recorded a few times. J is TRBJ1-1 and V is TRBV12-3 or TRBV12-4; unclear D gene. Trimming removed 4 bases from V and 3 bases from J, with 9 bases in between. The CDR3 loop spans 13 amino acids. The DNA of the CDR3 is TGTGCCAGCAGTTCCAGGCGCCACACTGAAGCTTTCTTT. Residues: CASSSRRHTEAFF.

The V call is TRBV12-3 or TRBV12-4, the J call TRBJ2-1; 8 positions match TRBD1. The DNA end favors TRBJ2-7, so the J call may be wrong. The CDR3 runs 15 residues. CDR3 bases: TGTGCCAGCAGTTTGGACAGGGTAGGGTACAATGAGCAGTACTTC. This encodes CASSLDRVGYNEQYF.

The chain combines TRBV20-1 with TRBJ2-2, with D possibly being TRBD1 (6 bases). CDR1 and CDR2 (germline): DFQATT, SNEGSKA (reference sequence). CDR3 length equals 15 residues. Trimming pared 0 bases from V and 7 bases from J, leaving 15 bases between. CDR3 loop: CSARDLTGSIGELFF. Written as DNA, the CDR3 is TGCAGTGCTAGAGATCTCACAGGGTCGATCGGGGAGCTGTTTTTT.